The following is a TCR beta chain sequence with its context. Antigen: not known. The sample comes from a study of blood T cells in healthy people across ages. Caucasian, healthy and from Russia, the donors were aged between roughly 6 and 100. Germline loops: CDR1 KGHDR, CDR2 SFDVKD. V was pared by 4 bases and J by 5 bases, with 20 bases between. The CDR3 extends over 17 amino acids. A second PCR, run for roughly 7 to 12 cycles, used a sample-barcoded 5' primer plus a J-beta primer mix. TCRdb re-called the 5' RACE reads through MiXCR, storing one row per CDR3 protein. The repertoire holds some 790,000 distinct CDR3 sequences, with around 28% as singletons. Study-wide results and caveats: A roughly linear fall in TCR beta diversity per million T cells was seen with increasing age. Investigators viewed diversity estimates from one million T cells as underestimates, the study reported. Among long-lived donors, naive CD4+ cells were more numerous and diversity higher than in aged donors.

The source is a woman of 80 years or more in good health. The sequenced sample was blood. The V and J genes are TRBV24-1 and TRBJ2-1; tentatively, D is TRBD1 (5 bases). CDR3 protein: CATSDHHPGIGHNEQFF. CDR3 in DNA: TGTGCCACCAGTGACCATCACCCAGGGATAGGGCACAATGAGCAGTTCTTC.